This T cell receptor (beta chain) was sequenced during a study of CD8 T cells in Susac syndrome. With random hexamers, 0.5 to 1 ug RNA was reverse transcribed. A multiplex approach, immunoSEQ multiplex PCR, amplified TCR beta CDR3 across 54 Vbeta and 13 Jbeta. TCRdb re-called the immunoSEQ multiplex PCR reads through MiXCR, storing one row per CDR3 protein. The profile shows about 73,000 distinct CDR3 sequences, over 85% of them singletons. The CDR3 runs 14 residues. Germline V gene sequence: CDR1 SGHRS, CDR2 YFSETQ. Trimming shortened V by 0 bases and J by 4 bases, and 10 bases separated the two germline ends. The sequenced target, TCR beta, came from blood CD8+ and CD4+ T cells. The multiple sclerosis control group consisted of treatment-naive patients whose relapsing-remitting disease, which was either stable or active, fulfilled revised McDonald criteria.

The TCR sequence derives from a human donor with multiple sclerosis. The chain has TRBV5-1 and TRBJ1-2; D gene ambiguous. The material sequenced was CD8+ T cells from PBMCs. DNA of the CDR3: TGCGCCAGCAGCTTGGATGGGCTCGGCTATGGCTACACCTTC. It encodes CASSLDGLGYGYTF.